This T cell receptor beta chain was sequenced for a study of blood T cell repertoires in COVID-19. About the study: Samples came from the United States, Italy and Spain, spanning acute and convalescent COVID-19. The analysed material was cDNA or gDNA that came from T cells, B-cell-depleted T cells, or PBMCs.

The CDR3 is made up of 13 amino acids. V dropped 3 bases and J dropped 0 bases, with 9 bases sitting between them. Germline lookup yields CDR1 DFQATT and CDR2 SNEGSKA (reference sequence). Study processing details: From reference gene primer amplification, estimates of nucleated cell counts were derived. The repertoire was sequenced with immunoSEQ multiplex PCR; TCRdb's copy has only in-frame clones and lacks some. From that table come the V and J calls and clone size; the DNA was used to work out D and trimming. Among 250,000 to 350,000 clones listed, just under 85% were seen once. Sequencing input: peripheral blood. This chain joins TRBV20-1 and TRBJ2-7, with D unclear. The source of this sequence is a woman aged 45-65 years with active or convalescent COVID-19. CDR3 nucleotide sequence: TGCAGTGCTAGTGGCGTCTACTCCTACGAGCAGTACTTC. Translation: CSASGVYSYEQYF.